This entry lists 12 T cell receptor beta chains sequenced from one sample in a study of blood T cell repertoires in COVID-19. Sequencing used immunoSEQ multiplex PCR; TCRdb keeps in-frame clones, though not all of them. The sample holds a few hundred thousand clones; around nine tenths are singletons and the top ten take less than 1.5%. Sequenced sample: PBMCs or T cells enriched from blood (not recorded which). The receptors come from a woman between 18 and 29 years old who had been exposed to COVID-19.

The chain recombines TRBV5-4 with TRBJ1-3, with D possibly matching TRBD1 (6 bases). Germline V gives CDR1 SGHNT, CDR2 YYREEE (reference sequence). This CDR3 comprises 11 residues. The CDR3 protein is CTRGTGNTIYF. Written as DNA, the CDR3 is TGTACGAGGGGGACTGGAAACACCATATATTTT.

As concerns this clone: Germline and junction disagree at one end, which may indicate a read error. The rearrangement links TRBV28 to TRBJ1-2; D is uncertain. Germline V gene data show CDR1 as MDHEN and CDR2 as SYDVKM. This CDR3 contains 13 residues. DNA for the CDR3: TGTGCCAGCAGTTTCATGACTAATTATGGCTACACCTTC. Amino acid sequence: CASSFMTNYGYTF.

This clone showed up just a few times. CDR3 DNA: TGTGCCAGCAGCTCGGGACAACGAAACTATGGCTACACCTTC. Translation gives CASSSGQRNYGYTF. The chain carries TRBV7-2 and TRBJ1-2; possible D gene TRBD1, 6 bases. Trimming removed 4 bases from V and 2 bases from J, with 11 bases in between. The CDR3 consists of 14 residues. CDR1 is SGHTA and CDR2 is FQGNSA in the germline V gene.

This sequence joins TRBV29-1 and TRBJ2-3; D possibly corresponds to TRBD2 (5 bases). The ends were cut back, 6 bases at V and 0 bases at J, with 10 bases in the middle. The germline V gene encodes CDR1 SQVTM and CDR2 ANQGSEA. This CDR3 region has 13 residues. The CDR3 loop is CSVEGISTDTQYF. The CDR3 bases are TGCAGCGTCGAGGGCATTAGCACAGATACGCAGTATTTT.

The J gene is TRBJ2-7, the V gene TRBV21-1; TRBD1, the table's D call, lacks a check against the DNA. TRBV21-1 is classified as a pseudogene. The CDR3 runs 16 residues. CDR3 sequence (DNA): TGTGCCAGCGCCCGAGTATGGGACAGGGGCAACGACGAGCAGTACTTC. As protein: CASARVWDRGNDEQYF.

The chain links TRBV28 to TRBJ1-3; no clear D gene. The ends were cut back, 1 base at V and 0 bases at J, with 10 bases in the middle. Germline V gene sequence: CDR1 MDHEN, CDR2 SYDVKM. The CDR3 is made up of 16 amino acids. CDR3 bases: TGTGCCAGCAGTTTATCAGGCCTACCCTCTGGAAACACCATATATTTT. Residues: CASSLSGLPSGNTIYF.

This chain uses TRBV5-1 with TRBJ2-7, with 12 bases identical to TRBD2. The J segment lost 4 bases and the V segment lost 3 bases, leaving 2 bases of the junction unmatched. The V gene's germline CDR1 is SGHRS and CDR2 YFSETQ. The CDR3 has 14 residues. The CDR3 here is CASSWTSGIYEQYF. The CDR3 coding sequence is TGCGCCAGCAGCTGGACTAGCGGGATTTACGAGCAGTACTTC.

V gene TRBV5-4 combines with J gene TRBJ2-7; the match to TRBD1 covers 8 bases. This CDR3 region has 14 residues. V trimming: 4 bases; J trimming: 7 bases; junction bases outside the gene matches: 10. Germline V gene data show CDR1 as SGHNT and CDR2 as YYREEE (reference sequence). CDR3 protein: CASSADRGRLEQYF. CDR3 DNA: TGTGCCAGCAGCGCCGACAGGGGCAGGCTAGAGCAGTACTTC.

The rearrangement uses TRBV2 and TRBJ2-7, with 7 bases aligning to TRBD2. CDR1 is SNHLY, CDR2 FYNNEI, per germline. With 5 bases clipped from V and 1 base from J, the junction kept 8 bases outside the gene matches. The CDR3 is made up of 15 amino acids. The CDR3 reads CASSLGTMISYEQYF. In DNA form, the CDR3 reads TGTGCCAGCAGTTTAGGGACTATGATTTCCTACGAGCAGTACTTC.

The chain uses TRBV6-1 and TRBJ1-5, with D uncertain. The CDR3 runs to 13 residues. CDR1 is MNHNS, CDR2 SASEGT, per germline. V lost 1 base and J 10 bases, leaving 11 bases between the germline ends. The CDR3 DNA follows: TGTGCCAGCAGTGAAGGGTTGGCCCGACCCCAGCATTTT. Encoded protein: CASSEGLARPQHF.

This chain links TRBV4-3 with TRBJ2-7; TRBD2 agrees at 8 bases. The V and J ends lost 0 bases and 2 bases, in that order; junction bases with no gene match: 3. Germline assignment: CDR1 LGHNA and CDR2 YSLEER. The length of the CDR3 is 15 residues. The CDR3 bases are TGCGCCAGCAGCCAAGAACCTAGCGGGCCCTACGAGCAGTACTTC. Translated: CASSQEPSGPYEQYF.

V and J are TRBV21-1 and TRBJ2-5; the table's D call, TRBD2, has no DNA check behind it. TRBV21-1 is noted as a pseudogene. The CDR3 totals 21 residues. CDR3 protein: CASSKDFRATSGRAVDKTQYF. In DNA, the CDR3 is TGTGCCAGCAGCAAAGACTTCCGGGCAACTAGCGGGAGGGCCGTCGACAAGACCCAGTACTTC.